This T cell receptor (beta chain) was identified during a study of blood T cell repertoires in COVID-19. This CDR3 spans 14 amino acids. CDR1 SQVTM and CDR2 ANQGSEA come from the germline V gene. The V end was cut by 4 bases, the J end by 3 bases, with 15 bases between. The repertoire was sequenced with immunoSEQ multiplex PCR; TCRdb's copy has only in-frame clones and lacks some. This repertoire shows about 220,000 clones, around 86% found once; its top ten account for about 4.8%. This TCR was recovered from a woman in her 70s with COVID-19, enrolled during active disease. Sequencing input: peripheral blood. The V call is TRBV29-1, the J call TRBJ1-2; D may be TRBD1 (5 bases). The CDR3 coding sequence is TGCAGCGTTGCTACGGGCGGAGGGGACTATGGCTACACCTTC. This sequence encodes CSVATGGGDYGYTF.